Below, one T cell receptor beta chain is given with its context. These data belong to a study of Ad26.COV2.S vaccination and SARS-CoV-2 variants. The treatment denotes: about 20 received Ad26.COV2.S at low or high dose, single or two shots; 5 received placebo; per-sample allocation not given. Vaccine and placebo recipients were sampled on day 63 after the first injection. Only in-frame clones appear in the TCRdb table, and some are missing; sequencing was by immunoSEQ multiplex PCR. Seen here are a few hundred thousand clones, 90% observed once, and the top ten hold 12%. Germline V lookup: CDR1 SGHTS, CDR2 YDEGEE. CDR3 length: 14 amino acids. Trimming removed 2 bases at V and 0 bases at J, with 7 bases between.

V is TRBV5-8 and J is TRBJ2-3; no reliable D call. The sequencing here drew on peripheral blood, taken in a trial of Ad26.COV2.S vaccine versus placebo. The source is a person between 18 and 60 years old who received the Ad26.COV2.S COVID-19 vaccine or a placebo. The CDR3 sequence is CASSFGQSTDTQYF. The CDR3 region has the DNA TGTGCCAGCAGCTTCGGTCAGAGCACAGATACGCAGTATTTT.